This T cell receptor beta chain was sequenced during a study of blood T cell repertoires in COVID-19 (dated by TCRdb to the early 2020s). Background for the entire study: The collaborator samples originated in the United States, Italy and Spain and spanned the acute and convalescent phases of COVID-19. The material from the prospective study consisted of cDNA or gDNA derived from T cells, B-cell-depleted T cells, or PBMCs. Sample metadata almost always included a de-identified subject ID, COVID-19 status, age in years and sex. Samples came from the ongoing ImmuneRACE study (first 160 participants) plus 1,254 subjects from 6 global collaborators. Where available, HLA class I and class II types were taken from metadata supplied by the sample provider and were not determined by assay-based typing. The repertoires were released in a freely available public database meant as a resource for research on the immune response to SARS-CoV-2. The dataset comprised deeply sampled blood TCRbeta repertoires from subjects exposed to, actively infected with, or recovered from COVID-19. Findings and caveats that apply to the study as a whole: The amount of clinical and demographic metadata varied by source and participant and was provided uncurated.

TCRbeta CDR3 regions were amplified from genomic DNA by means of the immunoSEQ Assay, a bias-controlled multiplex PCR. In the paper's pipeline: Nucleated cell counts per sample were estimated from amplification of reference gene primers within the assay. To quantify the absolute abundance of each unique TCRbeta CDR3 rearrangement, sequence reads were collapsed and filtered. For each sample, productive Simpson clonality was calculated as the square root of Simpson's diversity index over productive rearrangements. The source is immuneACCESS, and TCRdb retained only in-frame sequences with V and J called. Part of the clones is not carried over; for the studies checked, unresolved V genes explain less than half of this, and the remainder is unexplained. That table is the source of V, J and clone size, and D and trimming were worked out from the DNA. The sample table contains about 90,000 clones; only one count was recorded for around 89% of them. Together, the top ten hold less than 3.5% of the sample.

This clone occurred a few times. There is no known antigen for this receptor. Within one base of it there is no much larger clone, and no base qualities were kept. In Seattle, one collaborating source enrolled patients while the infection was active and tracked those patients longitudinally over the course of disease. Collaborating institutions collected whole blood in K2EDTA tubes following their own protocols. Collaborator samples were shipped for TCRbeta analysis as frozen whole blood, isolated PBMCs, or DNA extracted from either sample type. Sequencing was performed on peripheral blood. The receptor's source is a man aged 45-65 years with COVID-19, enrolled during active disease.

The bases are TGTGCCAGCATGACAGTGAACACTGAAGCTTTCTTT. Its coded protein is CASMTVNTEAFF. Recombination connected TRBV6-5 to TRBJ1-1, and TRBD1 may be the D gene, going by 5 matching bases. Trimming at the junction amounts to 7 bases on V and 0 bases on J, and the germline ends lie 6 bases apart. CDR1 and CDR2 were assigned from the germline V gene as MNHEY and SVGAGI. Inclusive of the bounding cysteine and phenylalanine, the CDR3 is 12 residues long. Solely the CDR3 DNA is kept, with 36 bases framed from the first base.